Shown below are 15 T cell receptor beta chains from a single sample sequenced in a study of blood T cell repertoires in COVID-19. Libraries were prepared by immunoSEQ multiplex PCR; TCRdb keeps only in-frame clonotypes and omits some of them. The data hold around 250,000 clones, with under 85% observed a single time. The sequencing sample was made of peripheral blood. These receptors all come from a man aged 30 to 39 who had recovered from COVID-19.

The chain is built from TRBV18 and TRBJ2-7; tentative D call: TRBD1 (6 bases). The V and J ends lost 6 bases and 5 bases respectively, with 17 bases between them. CDR3 length equals 14 residues. Per the germline V gene, CDR1 is KGHSH and CDR2 is LQKENI. DNA for the CDR3: TGTGCCAGCTCCCCCCGGCAGGGGATTGACGAGCAGTACGTC. Encoded protein: CASSPRQGIDEQYV.

The gene calls are TRBV2 and TRBJ1-1; no clear D gene. Germline loops: CDR1 SNHLY, CDR2 FYNNEI. The V and J ends lost 0 bases and 4 bases respectively, with 3 bases between them. This CDR3 spans 12 amino acids. CDR3 in amino acids: CASSEARTEAFF. DNA of the CDR3: TGTGCCAGCAGTGAAGCGCGCACTGAAGCTTTCTTT.

The chain employs TRBV6-6 and TRBJ2-5; D remains ambiguous. Trimming removed 6 bases at V and 8 bases at J, with 13 bases between. There are 12 residues in the CDR3. Germline V gene lookup returns CDR1 MNHNY and CDR2 SVGAGI (reference sequence). CDR3 amino acids: CASSPADDTQYF. The DNA for the CDR3 is TGTGCCAGCAGCCCCGCGGATGATACCCAGTACTTC.

This chain connects TRBV12-3 or TRBV12-4 to TRBJ2-7; 9 nucleotides align to TRBD1. Trimming cost V 6 bases and J 3 bases; bases outside gene matches: 3. This CDR3 contains 13 residues. The CDR3 here is CASRSDRGYEQYF. The CDR3 bases are TGTGCCAGCAGATCGGACAGGGGCTACGAGCAGTACTTC.

The CDR3 loop reads CASSSSGQGFGNTIYF. DNA of the CDR3: TGTGCCAGCAGCTCCTCGGGACAGGGTTTCGGAAACACCATATATTTT. The chain joins TRBV13 to TRBJ1-3; 9 bases match TRBD1. This CDR3 region has 16 residues. Germline V gene lookup returns CDR1 PRHDT and CDR2 FYEKMQ (reference sequence). The junction had 8 bases not matched to a gene; V was cut back by 4 bases and J by 4 bases.

The chain joins TRBV7-6 to TRBJ2-3; TRBD2 agrees at 14 bases. V was pared by 1 base and J by 6 bases, with 9 bases of the junction left unmatched. CDR1 SGHVS and CDR2 FNYEAQ come from the germline V gene. The CDR3 covers 18 residues. Written as DNA, the CDR3 is TGTGCCAGCAGCTTAGGTCCCGGGACTAGCGGGGGACGGGATACGCAGTATTTT. Its protein is CASSLGPGTSGGRDTQYF. Variable domain in full (rest from reference TRBV7-6 and TRBJ2-3): GAGVSQSPRYKVTKRGQDVALRCDPISGHVSLYWYRQALGQGPEFLTYFNYEAQQDKSGLPNDRFSAERPEGSISTLTIQRTEQRDSAMYRCASSLGPGTSGGRDTQYFGPGTRLTVL.

The chain links TRBV25-1 to TRBJ1-4; D remains ambiguous. V was pared by 6 bases and J by 0 bases, with 14 bases between. Germline assignment: CDR1 MGHDK and CDR2 SYGVNS. This CDR3 contains 16 residues. Here the CDR3 DNA reads TGTGCCAGCAGCCTCGGGTTGGAAACAACTAATGAAAAACTGTTTTTT. Amino acids: CASSLGLETTNEKLFF.

The chain uses TRBV5-4 and TRBJ1-3, with D possibly TRBD1 on 6 matching bases. V gave up 2 bases and J gave up 0 bases, with 12 bases separating them. The CDR3 has 16 amino acids. Germline CDR1 is SGHNT and CDR2 is YYREEE (reference sequence). CDR3 DNA: TGTGCCAGCAGCTTACAGGGTAGAGTCTCTGGAAACACCATATATTTT. Translation: CASSLQGRVSGNTIYF. The complete variable domain, with remaining parts taken from reference TRBV5-4 and TRBJ1-3, reads ETGVTQSPTHLIKTRGQQVTLRCSSQSGHNTVSWYQQALGQGPQFIFQYYREEENGRGNFPPRFSGLQFPNYSSELNVNALELDDSALYLCASSLQGRVSGNTIYFGEGSWLTVV.

CDR3 nucleotide sequence: TGTGCCAGCAGTATTCCCGACAGTGATAATTCACCCCTCCACTTT. This codes for CASSIPDSDNSPLHF. This chain joins TRBV28 and TRBJ1-6; D perhaps matches TRBD1 (5 bases). Germline CDR1 reads MDHEN; CDR2 reads SYDVKM. V lost 5 bases, J lost 5 bases, and 13 bases lay in between. The length of the CDR3 is 15 residues.

V is TRBV19 and J is TRBJ2-1; D might be TRBD2 (7 bases). The CDR3 consists of 16 residues. CDR1 and CDR2 (germline): LNHDA, SQIVND (reference sequence). V lost 3 bases to trimming and J lost 7 bases, with 19 bases between them. This CDR3 is CASSIRGRGGRNEQFF. CDR3 coding DNA: TGTGCCAGTAGTATTCGAGGGAGGGGGGGTAGGAATGAGCAGTTCTTC. Looking up the rest from reference TRBV19 and TRBJ2-1 gives the full variable domain: DGGITQSPKYLFRKEGQNVTLSCEQNLNHDAMYWYRQDPGQGLRLIYYSQIVNDFQKGDIAEGYSVSREKKESFPLTVTSAQKNPTAFYLCASSIRGRGGRNEQFFGPGTRLTVL.

V is TRBV28 and J is TRBJ2-5; 16 bases agree with TRBD2. Per germline, CDR1 MDHEN and CDR2 SYDVKM. V gave up 6 bases and J gave up 1 base; unmatched junction bases: 11. The CDR3 is 19 residues long. This CDR3 reads CASRGKIGTSGRAQETQYF. CDR3 bases: TGTGCCAGCAGGGGAAAGATCGGGACTAGCGGGAGGGCCCAAGAGACCCAGTACTTC.

Here the CDR3 DNA reads TGTGCCAGCGGGGACAGGGACGGAATCTACGAGCAGTACTTC. Translated: CASGDRDGIYEQYF. The chain couples TRBV6-5 to TRBJ2-7, with TRBD1 matching 9 bases. This CDR3 has 14 residues. Trimming removed 8 bases from V and 3 bases from J; junction bases left unmatched: 8. Germline V gene data show CDR1 as MNHEY and CDR2 as SVGAGI.

This rearrangement joins TRBV9 to TRBJ1-5, with D hard to call. Trimming cost V 1 base and J 1 base, with 9 bases left between them. The CDR3 loop spans 15 amino acids. CDR1 and CDR2 (germline): SGDLS, YYNGEE. The CDR3 loop is CASSVSTGSNQPQHF. The DNA for the CDR3 is TGTGCCAGCAGCGTATCGACGGGAAGCAATCAGCCCCAGCATTTT.

This chain connects TRBV6-6 to TRBJ1-4, with a possible D match to TRBD1 (6 bases). The CDR3 contains 14 residues. Trimming took off 4 bases at V and 7 bases at J, with 13 bases between the two ends. Germline CDR1 MNHNY, CDR2 SVGAGI (reference sequence). This CDR3 reads CASSSQGRAEKLFF. In DNA form, the CDR3 reads TGTGCCAGCAGTTCACAGGGCCGGGCTGAAAAACTGTTTTTT.

This clone was counted once. The chain couples TRBV5-6 to TRBJ1-1; TRBD1 aligns across 7 bases. The CDR3 sequence is 13 residues long. V gave up 4 bases and J gave up 5 bases; unmatched junction bases: 5. The V gene's germline CDR1 is SGHDT and CDR2 YYEEEE. The CDR3 DNA follows: TGTGCCAGCAGCCCAGGGGGTCGGACTGAAGCTTTCTTT. Protein: CASSPGGRTEAFF.